This T cell receptor beta chain was found in a study of blood T cell repertoires in COVID-19. Study-level background: The United States, Italy and Spain supplied acute and convalescent COVID-19 samples. Sources were T cells, B-cell-depleted T cells, or PBMCs; the material itself was cDNA or gDNA.

Some clones are missing from TCRdb's copy, which holds only in-frame ones; the method was immunoSEQ multiplex PCR. The data contain 250,000 or so clones, almost 85% of them singletons. Trimming at V came to 5 bases and at J to 6 bases, leaving 22 bases not matched to a gene. The CDR3 runs 20 residues. In germline, CDR1 is MNHEY, CDR2 SMNVEV (reference sequence). The J gene is TRBJ2-1, the V gene TRBV27; 10 nucleotides line up with TRBD2. This TCR was sampled from a woman at least 80 years old with acute or convalescent COVID-19. Sequenced: peripheral blood. This chain's CDR3 is CASSPTGRGRSSGSRNEQFF. In DNA form, the CDR3 reads TGTGCCAGCAGTCCCACGGGCAGGGGGCGTTCTAGCGGGAGTCGCAATGAGCAGTTCTTC.